Listed below are T cell receptor beta chains from one sample, sequenced in a study of T-cell memory formation after mild COVID-19. One entry per CDR3 protein, called by TCRdb with MiXCR from the 5' RACE reads. The sample yields 200,000 to 250,000 distinct CDR3 sequences, 9.5% seen once. The source material was PBMCs or a T cell subset sorted from them (not recorded which). The receptors were gathered from a man in his late teens or twenties who had mild COVID-19 (a few samples of this study predate the infection). Cell type and time point are not known. Each CDR3 is given with its conserved first and last residue. A row's size may be missing; if present it is once, few, many or a size class.

TRBJ2-7 TRBV18 NA CASSSQQYEQYF
TRBJ1-5 TRBV28 NA CASRSPTAPQHF
TRBJ1-5 TRBV9 few CASSLSQDQPQHF
TRBJ2-1 TRBV20-1 few CSARAAWGRDEQFF
TRBJ2-1 TRBV28 few CATGGALNEQFF
TRBJ2-3 TRBV6-4 once CASRVGPGTDTQYF
TRBJ1-4 TRBV12-3/TRBV12-4 few CASSSGAPNEKLFF
TRBJ1-1 TRBV24-1 few CATSGSTGRAFF
TRBJ2-5 TRBV7-9 few CASSYQVTQYF
TRBJ1-6 TRBV5-1 few CASSLGTAGSPLHF
TRBJ2-2 TRBV29-1 few CSVQGQWNTGELFF
TRBJ2-3 TRBV5-1 many CASSLGEGGITDTQYF
TRBJ2-3 TRBV4-3 NA CASSPGPAASTDTQYF
TRBJ2-1 TRBV4-1 many CASSQVGLAGAWSYNEQFF
TRBJ2-1 TRBV6-5 few CASRGGTSGYNEQFF
TRBJ2-3 TRBV7-2 few CASSVYTDTQYF
TRBJ1-5 TRBV20-1 NA CSAGGETGSNQPLHF
TRBJ1-6 TRBV4-2 many CASSQETSTGTGLNSPLHF
TRBJ2-2 TRBV12-3/TRBV12-4 NA CASSSTNTGELFF
TRBJ1-4 TRBV5-1 NA CASSPGLRAGVFF
TRBJ2-5 TRBV27 many CASRGVQETQYF
TRBJ1-2 TRBV5-6 NA CASSFRGASYGYTF
TRBJ2-4 TRBV5-1 NA CASSLTGDLAKNIQYF
TRBJ1-6 TRBV20-1 few CSATGAVGSYNSPLHF
TRBJ2-5 TRBV3-1 NA CASSQRGPTLGETQYF
TRBJ1-2 TRBV7-2 few CASSSHGQGGGYTF
TRBJ1-6 TRBV15 few CATSRAGAGNSPLHF
TRBJ1-4 TRBV24-1 few CATSARAGEKLFF
TRBJ2-7 TRBV7-2 NA CASSLATRGYEQYF
TRBJ1-2 TRBV10-3 NA CAISEGTGNYYGYTF
TRBJ1-4 TRBV4-1 few CASSLNVMGQTNEKLFF
TRBJ1-5 TRBV4-1 NA CASSQTGTQPQHF
TRBJ1-1 TRBV6-5 NA CASSYPTHRDENTEAFF
TRBJ1-6 TRBV12-3/TRBV12-4 NA CASSSGQGAYSPLHF
TRBJ1-1 TRBV4-2 many CASKGQLQSEAFF
TRBJ2-5 TRBV12-3/TRBV12-4 few CASSPSGPQETQYF
TRBJ2-3 TRBV19 NA CASMVEGPSDTQYF
TRBJ2-2 TRBV7-9 many CASSLDRTGELFF
TRBJ1-1 TRBV5-6 many CASSLFARGGNTEAFF
TRBJ1-1 TRBV3-1 few CASSRQVPTEAFF
TRBJ2-5 TRBV5-4 few CASSLVGLLQETQYF
TRBJ2-1 TRBV7-2 many CASSPGQVLDEQFF
TRBJ2-7 TRBV2 NA CASRRASDEQYF
TRBJ2-2 TRBV9 few CASSVDLRGKFGELFF
TRBJ1-3 TRBV6-5 many CASSYDGNSGNTIYF
TRBJ1-2 TRBV29-1 many CSVEVGPTNYGYTF
TRBJ2-7 TRBV7-9 few CAVLGGGGNSYEQYF
TRBJ1-3 TRBV7-9 many CASSTGQKDTIYF
TRBJ1-2 TRBV29-1 few CSVGTANYGYTF
TRBJ2-4 TRBV6-6 few CASSYSRGVKNIQYF
TRBJ1-5 TRBV20-1 NA CSARGGSRAHQPQHF
TRBJ2-5 TRBV6-6 few CASTEEQKQEF
TRBJ2-1 TRBV7-9 NA CASSPIFAGPGNEQFF
TRBJ2-5 TRBV7-2 many CASSSGAGREETQYF
TRBJ2-5 TRBV10-3 many CAISGPTGARETQYF
TRBJ2-3 TRBV15 NA CATSRDGLGGRSHTDTQYF
TRBJ1-5 TRBV12-3/TRBV12-4 NA CASSSGQGGNQPQHF
TRBJ2-1 TRBV29-1 few CSVGAGREQFF
TRBJ2-1 TRBV20-1 few CSARDSAAKQFF
TRBJ2-3 TRBV6-1 few CASTIGLAGPTDTQYF